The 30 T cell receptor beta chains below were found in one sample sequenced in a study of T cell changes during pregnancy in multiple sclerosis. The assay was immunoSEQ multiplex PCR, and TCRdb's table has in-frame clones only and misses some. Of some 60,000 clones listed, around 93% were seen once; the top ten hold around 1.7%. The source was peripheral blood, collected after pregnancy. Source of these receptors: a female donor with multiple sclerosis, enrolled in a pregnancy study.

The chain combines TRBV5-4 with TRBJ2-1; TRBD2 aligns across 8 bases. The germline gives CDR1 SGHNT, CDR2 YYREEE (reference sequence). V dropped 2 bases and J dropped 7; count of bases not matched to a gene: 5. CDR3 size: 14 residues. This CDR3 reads CASSFAQRGNEQFF. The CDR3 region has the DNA TGTGCCAGCAGCTTCGCGCAGCGGGGGAATGAGCAGTTCTTC.

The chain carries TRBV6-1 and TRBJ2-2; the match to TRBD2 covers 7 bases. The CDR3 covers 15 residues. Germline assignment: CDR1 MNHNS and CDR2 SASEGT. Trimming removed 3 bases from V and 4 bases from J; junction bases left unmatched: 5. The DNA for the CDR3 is TGTGCCAGCAGTGATCTGGGGAGGGCCACCGGGGAGCTGTTTTTT. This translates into CASSDLGRATGELFF.

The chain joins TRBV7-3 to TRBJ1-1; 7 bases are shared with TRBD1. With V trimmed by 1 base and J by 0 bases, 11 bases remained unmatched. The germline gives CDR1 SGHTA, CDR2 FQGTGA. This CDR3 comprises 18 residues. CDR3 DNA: TGTGCCAGCAGCTTAATCGGAAGGGGGACAGCAATGAACACTGAAGCTTTCTTT. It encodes CASSLIGRGTAMNTEAFF.

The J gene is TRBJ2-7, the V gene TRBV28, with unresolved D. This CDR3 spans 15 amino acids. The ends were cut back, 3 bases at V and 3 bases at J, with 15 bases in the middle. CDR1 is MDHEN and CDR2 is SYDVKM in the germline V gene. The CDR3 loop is CASSFTFRSDYEQYF. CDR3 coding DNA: TGTGCCAGCAGTTTTACGTTTCGGTCTGACTACGAGCAGTACTTC.

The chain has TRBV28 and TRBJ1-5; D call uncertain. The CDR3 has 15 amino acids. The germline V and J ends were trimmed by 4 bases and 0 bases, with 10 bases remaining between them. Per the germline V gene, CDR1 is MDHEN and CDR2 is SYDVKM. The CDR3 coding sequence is TGTGCCAGCAGTTCAGCAGAGGGTAGCAATCAGCCCCAGCATTTT. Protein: CASSSAEGSNQPQHF.

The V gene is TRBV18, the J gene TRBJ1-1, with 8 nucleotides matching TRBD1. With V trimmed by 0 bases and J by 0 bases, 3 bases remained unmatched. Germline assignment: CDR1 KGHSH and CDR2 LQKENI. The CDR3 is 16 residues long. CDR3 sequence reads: CASSPPTQGVNTEAFF. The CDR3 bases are TGTGCCAGCTCACCACCAACACAGGGGGTGAACACTGAAGCTTTCTTT.

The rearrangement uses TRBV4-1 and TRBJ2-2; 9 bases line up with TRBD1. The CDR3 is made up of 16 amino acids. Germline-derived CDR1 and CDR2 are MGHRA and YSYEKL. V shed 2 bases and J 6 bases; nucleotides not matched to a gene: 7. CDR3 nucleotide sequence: TGCGCCAGCAGCCAATCCGGGACAGGGTTCCCCGGGGAGCTGTTTTTT. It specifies CASSQSGTGFPGELFF.

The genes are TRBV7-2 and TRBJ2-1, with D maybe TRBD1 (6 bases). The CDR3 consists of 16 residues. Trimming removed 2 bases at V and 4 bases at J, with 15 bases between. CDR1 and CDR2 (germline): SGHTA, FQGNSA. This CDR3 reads CASSLRPGTLYNEQFF. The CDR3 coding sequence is TGTGCCAGCAGCTTAAGGCCCGGGACACTATACAATGAGCAGTTCTTC.

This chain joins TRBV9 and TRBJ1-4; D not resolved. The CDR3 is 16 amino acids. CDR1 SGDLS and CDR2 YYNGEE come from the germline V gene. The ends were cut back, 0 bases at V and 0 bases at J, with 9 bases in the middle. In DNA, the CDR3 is TGTGCCAGCAGCGTAGCTGGAGGTACAACTAATGAAAAACTGTTTTTT. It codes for CASSVAGGTTNEKLFF.

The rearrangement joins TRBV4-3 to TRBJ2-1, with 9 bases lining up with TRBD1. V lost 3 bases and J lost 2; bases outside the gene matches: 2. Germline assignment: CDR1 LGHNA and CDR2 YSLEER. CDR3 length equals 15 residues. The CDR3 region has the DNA TGCGCCAGCAGCCAGGGACAGGGCCCCTACAATGAGCAGTTCTTC. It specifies CASSQGQGPYNEQFF.

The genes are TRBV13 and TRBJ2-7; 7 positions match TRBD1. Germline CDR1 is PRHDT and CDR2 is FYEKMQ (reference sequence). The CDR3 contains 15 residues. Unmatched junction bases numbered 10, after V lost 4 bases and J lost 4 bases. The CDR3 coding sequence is TGTGCCAGCAGCTGGTCGGGACAGCCCCCATACGAGCAGTACTTC. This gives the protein CASSWSGQPPYEQYF.

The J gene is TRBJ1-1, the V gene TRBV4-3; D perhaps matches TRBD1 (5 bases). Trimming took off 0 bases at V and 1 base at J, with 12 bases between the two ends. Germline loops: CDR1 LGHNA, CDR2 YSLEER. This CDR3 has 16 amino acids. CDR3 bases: TGCGCCAGCAGCCAAGATTTATCAGGGTGGAACACTGAAGCTTTCTTT. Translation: CASSQDLSGWNTEAFF.

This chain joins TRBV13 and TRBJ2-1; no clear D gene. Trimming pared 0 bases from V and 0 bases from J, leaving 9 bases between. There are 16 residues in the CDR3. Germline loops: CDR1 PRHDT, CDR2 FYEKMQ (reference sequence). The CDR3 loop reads CASSLGQVSSYNEQFF. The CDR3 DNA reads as TGTGCCAGCAGCTTAGGGCAAGTTAGCTCCTACAATGAGCAGTTCTTC.

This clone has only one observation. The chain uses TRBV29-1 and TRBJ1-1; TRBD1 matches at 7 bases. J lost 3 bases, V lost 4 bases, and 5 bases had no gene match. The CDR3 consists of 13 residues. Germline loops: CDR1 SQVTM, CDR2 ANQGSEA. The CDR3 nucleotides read TGCAGCGTTGTAAGGGGGCGGTACACTGAAGCTTTCTTT. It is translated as CSVVRGRYTEAFF.

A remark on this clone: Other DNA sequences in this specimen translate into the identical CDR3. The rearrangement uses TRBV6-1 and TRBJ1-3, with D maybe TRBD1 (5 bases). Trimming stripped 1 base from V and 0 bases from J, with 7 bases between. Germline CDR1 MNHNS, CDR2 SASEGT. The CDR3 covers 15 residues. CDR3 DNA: TGTGCCAGCAGTGAAGTAGGGGCCTCTGGAAACACCATATATTTT. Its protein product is CASSEVGASGNTIYF.

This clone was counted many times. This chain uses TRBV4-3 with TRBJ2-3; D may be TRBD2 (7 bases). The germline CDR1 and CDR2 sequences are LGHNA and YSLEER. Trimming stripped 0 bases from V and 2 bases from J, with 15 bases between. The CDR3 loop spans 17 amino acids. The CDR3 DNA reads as TGCGCCAGCAGCCAAGAGATGGGAGGGGGGGCCACAGATACGCAGTATTTT. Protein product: CASSQEMGGGATDTQYF.

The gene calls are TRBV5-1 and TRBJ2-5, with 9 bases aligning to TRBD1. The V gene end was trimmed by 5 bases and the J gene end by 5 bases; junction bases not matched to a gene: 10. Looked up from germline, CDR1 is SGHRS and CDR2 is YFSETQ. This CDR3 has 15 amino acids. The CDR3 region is CASSHWRDRDETQYF. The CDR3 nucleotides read TGCGCCAGCAGTCATTGGAGGGACAGGGATGAGACCCAGTACTTC.

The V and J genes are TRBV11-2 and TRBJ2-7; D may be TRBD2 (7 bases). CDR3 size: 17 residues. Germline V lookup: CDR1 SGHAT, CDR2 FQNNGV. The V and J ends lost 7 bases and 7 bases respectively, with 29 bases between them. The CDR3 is CASKGEGAALHRGEQYF. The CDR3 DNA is TGTGCCAGCAAGGGGGAGGGTGCCGCACTACACCGTGGGGAGCAGTACTTC.

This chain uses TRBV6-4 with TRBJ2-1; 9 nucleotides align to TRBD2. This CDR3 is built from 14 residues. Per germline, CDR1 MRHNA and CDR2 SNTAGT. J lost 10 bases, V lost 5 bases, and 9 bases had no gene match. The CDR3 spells CASSTSGSVGEQFF. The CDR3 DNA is TGTGCCAGCAGTACTAGCGGGTCAGTCGGCGAGCAGTTCTTC.

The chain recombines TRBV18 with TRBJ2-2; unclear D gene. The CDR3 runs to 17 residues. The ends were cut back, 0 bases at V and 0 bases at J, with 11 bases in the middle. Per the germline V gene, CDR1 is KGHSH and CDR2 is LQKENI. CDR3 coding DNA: TGTGCCAGCTCACCACCGAATCGGGTAACGAACACCGGGGAGCTGTTTTTT. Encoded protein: CASSPPNRVTNTGELFF.

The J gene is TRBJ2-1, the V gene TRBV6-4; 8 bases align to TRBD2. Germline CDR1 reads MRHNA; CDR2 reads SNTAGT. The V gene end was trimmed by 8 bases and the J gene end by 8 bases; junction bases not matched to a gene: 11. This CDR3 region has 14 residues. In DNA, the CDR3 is TGTGCCAGCTCCCTCGGGGGGGGCGGCGATGAGCAGTTCTTC. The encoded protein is CASSLGGGGDEQFF.

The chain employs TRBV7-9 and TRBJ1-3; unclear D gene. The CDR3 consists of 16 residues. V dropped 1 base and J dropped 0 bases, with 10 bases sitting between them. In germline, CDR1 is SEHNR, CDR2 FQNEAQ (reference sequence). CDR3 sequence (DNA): TGTGCCAGCAGCTTAGTGGGCCAGAGCTCTGGAAACACCATATATTTT. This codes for CASSLVGQSSGNTIYF.

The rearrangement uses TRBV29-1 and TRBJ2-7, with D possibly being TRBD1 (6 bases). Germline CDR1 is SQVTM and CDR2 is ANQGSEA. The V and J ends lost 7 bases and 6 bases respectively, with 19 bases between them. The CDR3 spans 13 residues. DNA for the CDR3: TGCAGCGGAACCAAACAGGGTTCCATCGAGCAGTACTTC. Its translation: CSGTKQGSIEQYF.

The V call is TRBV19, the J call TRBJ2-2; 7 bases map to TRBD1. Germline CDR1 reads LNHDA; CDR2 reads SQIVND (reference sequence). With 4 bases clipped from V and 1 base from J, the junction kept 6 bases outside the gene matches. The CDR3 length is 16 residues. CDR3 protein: CASSTGTVLNTGELFF. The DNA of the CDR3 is TGTGCCAGTAGTACCGGGACAGTCCTGAACACCGGGGAGCTGTTTTTT.

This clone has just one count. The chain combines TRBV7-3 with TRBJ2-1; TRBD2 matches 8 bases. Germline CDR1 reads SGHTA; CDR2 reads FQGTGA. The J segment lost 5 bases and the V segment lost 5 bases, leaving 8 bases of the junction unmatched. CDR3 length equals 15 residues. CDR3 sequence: CASSLHRGGNNEQFF. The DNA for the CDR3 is TGTGCCAGCAGCCTCCACCGCGGGGGGAACAATGAGCAGTTCTTC.

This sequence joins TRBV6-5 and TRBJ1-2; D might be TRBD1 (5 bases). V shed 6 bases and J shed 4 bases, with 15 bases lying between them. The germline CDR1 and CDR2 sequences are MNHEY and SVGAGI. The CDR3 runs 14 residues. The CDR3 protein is CASRLKGFSYGYTF. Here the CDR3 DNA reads TGTGCCAGCAGACTTAAGGGGTTCTCCTATGGCTACACCTTC.

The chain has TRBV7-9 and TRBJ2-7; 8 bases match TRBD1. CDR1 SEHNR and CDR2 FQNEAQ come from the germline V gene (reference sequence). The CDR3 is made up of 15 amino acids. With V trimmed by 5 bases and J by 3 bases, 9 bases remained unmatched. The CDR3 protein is CASSTAGTGSYEQYF. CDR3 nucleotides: TGTGCCAGCAGCACGGCCGGGACAGGAAGCTACGAGCAGTACTTC. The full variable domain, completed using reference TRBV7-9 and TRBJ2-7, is DTGVSQNPRHKITKRGQNVTFRCDPISEHNRLYWYRQTLGQGPEFLTYFQNEAQLEKSRLLSDRFSAERPKGSFSTLEIQRTEQGDSAMYLCASSTAGTGSYEQYFGPGTRLTVT.

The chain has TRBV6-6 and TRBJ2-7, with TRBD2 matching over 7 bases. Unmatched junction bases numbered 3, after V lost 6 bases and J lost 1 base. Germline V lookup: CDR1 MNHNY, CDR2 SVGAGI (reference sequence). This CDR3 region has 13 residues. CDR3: CASSERGSYEQYF. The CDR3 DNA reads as TGTGCCAGCAGCGAGCGGGGTTCCTACGAGCAGTACTTC.

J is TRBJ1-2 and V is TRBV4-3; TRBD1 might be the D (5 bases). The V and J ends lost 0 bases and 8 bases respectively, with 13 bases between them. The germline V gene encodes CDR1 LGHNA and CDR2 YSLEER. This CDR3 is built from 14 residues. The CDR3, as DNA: TGCGCCAGCAGCCAAGAAACGGCAGGGTTCGGCTACACCTTC. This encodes CASSQETAGFGYTF.

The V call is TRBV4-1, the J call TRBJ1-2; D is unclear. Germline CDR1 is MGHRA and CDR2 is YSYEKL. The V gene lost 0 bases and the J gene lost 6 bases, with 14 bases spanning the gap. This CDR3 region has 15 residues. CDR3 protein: CASSQEEGKNHGYTF. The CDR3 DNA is TGCGCCAGCAGCCAAGAGGAGGGTAAGAATCATGGCTACACCTTC.